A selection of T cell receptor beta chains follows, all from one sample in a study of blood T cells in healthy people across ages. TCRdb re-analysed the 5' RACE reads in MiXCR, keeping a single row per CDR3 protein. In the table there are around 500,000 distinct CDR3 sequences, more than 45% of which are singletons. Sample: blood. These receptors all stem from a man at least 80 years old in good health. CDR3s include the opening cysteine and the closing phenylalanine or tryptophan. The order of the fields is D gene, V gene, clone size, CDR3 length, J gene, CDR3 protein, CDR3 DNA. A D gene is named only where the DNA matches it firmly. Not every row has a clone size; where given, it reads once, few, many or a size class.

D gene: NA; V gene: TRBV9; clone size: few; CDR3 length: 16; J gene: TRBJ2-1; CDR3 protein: CASSVGPGTSYNEQFF; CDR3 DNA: TGTGCCAGCAGCGTCGGCCCCGGGACATCTTACAATGAGCAGTTCTTC
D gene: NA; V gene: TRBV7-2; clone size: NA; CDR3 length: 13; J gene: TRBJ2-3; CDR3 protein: CASSLEITDTQYF; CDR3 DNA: TGTGCCAGCAGCTTGGAAATCACAGATACGCAGTATTTT
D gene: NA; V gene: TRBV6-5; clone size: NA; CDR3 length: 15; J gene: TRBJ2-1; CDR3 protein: CASSTRGATHNEQFF; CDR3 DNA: TGTGCCAGCAGTACAAGGGGGGCAACTCACAATGAGCAGTTCTTC
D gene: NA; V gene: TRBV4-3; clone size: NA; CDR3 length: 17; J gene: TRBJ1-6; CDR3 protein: CASSQDPTGTYNSPLHF; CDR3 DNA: TGCGCCAGCAGCCAAGATCCTACCGGGACCTATAATTCACCCCTCCACTTT
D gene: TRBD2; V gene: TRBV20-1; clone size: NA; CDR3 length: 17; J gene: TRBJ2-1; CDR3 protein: CSASKIQTSGIYNEQFF; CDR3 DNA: TGCAGTGCTAGTAAGATCCAAACTAGCGGGATCTACAATGAGCAGTTCTTC
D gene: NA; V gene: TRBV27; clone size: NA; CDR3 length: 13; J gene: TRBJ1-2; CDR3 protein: CASTRDVGSGYTF; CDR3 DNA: TGTGCCAGCACCCGAGATGTGGGGAGTGGCTACACCTTC
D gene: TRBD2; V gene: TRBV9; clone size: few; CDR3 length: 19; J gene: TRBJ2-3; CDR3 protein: CASSVRGGSVGASTDTQYF; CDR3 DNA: TGTGCCAGCAGCGTTCGTGGCGGGAGTGTGGGCGCTAGCACAGATACGCAGTATTTT
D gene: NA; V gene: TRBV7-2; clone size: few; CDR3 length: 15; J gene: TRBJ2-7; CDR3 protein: CASSLVSGSNYEQYF; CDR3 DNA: TGTGCCAGCAGCTTAGTGTCGGGTTCGAATTACGAGCAGTACTTC
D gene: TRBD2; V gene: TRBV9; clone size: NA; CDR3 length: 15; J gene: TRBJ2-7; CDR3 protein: CASSVTSGRANEQYF; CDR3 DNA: TGTGCCAGCAGCGTAACTAGCGGGAGGGCCAATGAGCAGTACTTC
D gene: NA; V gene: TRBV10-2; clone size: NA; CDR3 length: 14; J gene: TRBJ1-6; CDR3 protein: CASSGNTGNSPLHF; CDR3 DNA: TGCGCCAGCAGTGGGAACACAGGGAATTCACCCCTCCACTTT
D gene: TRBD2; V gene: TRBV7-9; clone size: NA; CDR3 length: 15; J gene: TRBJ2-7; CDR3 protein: CASSPGTSDTYEQYF; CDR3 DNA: TGTGCCAGCAGCCCGGGGACTAGCGACACCTACGAGCAGTACTTC
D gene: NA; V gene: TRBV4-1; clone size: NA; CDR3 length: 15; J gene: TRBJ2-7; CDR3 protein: CASSQDLGAKNEQYF; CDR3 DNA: TGCGCCAGCAGCCAAGATTTGGGGGCGAAGAACGAGCAGTACTTC
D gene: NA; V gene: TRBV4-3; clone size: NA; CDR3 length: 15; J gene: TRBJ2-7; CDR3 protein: CASSQEIHSTYEQYF; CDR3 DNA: TGCGCCAGCAGCCAAGAGATTCACAGCACCTACGAGCAGTACTTC
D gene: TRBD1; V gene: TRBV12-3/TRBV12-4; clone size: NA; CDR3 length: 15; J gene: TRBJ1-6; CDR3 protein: CASSPDRAIHSPLHF; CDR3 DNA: TGTGCCAGCAGTCCGGACAGGGCCATCCATTCACCCCTCCACTTT
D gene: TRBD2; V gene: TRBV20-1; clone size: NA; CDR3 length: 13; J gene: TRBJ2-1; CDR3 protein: CSAASGLWGEQFF; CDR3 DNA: TGCAGTGCTGCTAGCGGCCTTTGGGGGGAGCAGTTCTTC
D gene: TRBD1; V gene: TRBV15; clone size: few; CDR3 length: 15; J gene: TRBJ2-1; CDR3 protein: CATSMNRGSSNEQFF; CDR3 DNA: TGTGCCACCAGCATGAACAGGGGTTCTTCCAATGAGCAGTTCTTC
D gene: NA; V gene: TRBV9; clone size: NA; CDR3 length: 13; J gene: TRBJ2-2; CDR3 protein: CASSVGETGELFF; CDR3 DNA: TGTGCCAGCAGCGTGGGTGAGACCGGGGAGCTGTTTTTT
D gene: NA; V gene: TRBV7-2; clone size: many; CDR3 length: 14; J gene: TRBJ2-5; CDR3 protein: CASRLGGNQETQYF; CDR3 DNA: TGTGCCAGCCGACTAGGGGGGAACCAAGAGACCCAGTACTTC
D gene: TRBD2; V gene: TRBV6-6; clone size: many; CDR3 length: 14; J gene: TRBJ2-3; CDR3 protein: CASRPAGVEDTQYF; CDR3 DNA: TGTGCCAGCCGTCCCGCGGGAGTAGAGGATACGCAGTATTTT
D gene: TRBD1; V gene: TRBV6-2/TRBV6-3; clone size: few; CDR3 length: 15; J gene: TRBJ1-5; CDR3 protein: CASSPDRAGDQPQHF; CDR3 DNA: TGTGCCAGCAGCCCTGACAGGGCTGGGGATCAGCCCCAGCATTTT
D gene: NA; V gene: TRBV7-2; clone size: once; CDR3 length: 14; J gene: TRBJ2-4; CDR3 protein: CASSLPLVGNIQYF; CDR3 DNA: TGTGCCAGCAGCTTACCTCTCGTCGGAAACATTCAGTACTTC
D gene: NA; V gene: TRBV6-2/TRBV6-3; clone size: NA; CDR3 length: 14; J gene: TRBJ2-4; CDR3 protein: CASSYTGSSYIQYF; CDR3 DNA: TGTGCCAGCAGTTACACGGGATCGTCGTACATTCAGTACTTC
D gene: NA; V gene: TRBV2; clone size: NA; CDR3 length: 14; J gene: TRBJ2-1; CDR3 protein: CASSLMTSRAEQFF; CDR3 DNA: TGTGCCAGCAGTCTGATGACCAGCAGGGCTGAGCAGTTCTTC
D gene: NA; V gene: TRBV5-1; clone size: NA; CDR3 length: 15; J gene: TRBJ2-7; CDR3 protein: CASSLFSGEAYEQYF; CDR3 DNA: TGCGCCAGCAGCTTATTTAGCGGTGAGGCCTACGAGCAGTACTTC
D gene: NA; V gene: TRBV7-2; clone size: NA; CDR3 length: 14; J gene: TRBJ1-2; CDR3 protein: CASSFRAVNYGYTF; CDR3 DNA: TGTGCCAGCAGTTTTCGGGCGGTAAACTATGGCTACACCTTC
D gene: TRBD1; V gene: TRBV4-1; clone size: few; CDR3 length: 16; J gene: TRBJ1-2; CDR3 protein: CASSHPQGPGGYGYTF; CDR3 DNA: TGCGCCAGCAGCCATCCACAGGGGCCCGGCGGGTATGGCTACACCTTC
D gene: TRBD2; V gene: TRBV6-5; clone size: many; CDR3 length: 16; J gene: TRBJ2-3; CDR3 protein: CASSYTSGKGTDTQYF; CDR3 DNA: TGTGCCAGCAGTTACACTAGCGGGAAGGGCACAGATACGCAGTATTTT
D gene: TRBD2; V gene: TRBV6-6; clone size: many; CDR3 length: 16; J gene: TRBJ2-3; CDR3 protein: CASSYPRAGGPDTQYF; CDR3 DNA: TGTGCCAGCAGTTACCCGCGGGCGGGGGGACCAGATACGCAGTATTTT
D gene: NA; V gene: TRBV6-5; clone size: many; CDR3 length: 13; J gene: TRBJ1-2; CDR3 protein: CASSYSRGAGPTF; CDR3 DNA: TGTGCCAGCAGTTACTCGAGAGGGGCGGGACCCACCTTC
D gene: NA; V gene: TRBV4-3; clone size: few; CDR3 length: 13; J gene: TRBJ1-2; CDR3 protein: CASSPDGYYGYTF; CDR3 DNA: TGCGCCAGCAGCCCGGACGGATACTATGGCTACACCTTC
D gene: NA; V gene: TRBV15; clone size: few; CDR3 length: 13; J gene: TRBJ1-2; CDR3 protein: CATSRDSLDGYTF; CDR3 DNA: TGTGCCACCAGCAGAGATTCGCTGGATGGCTACACCTTC
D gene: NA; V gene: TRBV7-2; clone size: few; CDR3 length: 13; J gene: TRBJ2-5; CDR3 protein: CASSSPWQETQYF; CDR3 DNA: TGTGCCAGCAGCTCCCCTTGGCAAGAGACCCAGTACTTC
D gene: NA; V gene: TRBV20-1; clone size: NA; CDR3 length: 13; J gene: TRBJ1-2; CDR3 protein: CSARVTGNYGYTF; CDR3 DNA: TGCAGTGCTAGAGTTACAGGGAACTATGGCTACACCTTC
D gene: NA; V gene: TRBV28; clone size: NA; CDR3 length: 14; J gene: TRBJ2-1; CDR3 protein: CASSFAPALPEQFF; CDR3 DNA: TGTGCCAGCAGTTTCGCCCCGGCCCTTCCCGAGCAGTTCTTC
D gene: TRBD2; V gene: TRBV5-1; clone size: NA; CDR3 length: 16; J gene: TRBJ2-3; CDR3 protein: CASSLELAGGMDTQYF; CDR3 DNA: TGCGCCAGCAGCTTGGAACTAGCGGGGGGAATGGATACGCAGTATTTT
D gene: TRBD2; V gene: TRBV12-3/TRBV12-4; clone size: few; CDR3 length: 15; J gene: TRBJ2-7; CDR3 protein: CASSLIAGLSYEQYF; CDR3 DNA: TGTGCCAGCAGTTTAATAGCGGGCCTTTCCTACGAGCAGTACTTC
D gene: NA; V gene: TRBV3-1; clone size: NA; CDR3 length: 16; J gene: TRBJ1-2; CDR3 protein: CASSQGWSGLVYGYTF; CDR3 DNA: TGTGCCAGCAGCCAAGGGTGGTCAGGGCTCGTCTATGGCTACACCTTC
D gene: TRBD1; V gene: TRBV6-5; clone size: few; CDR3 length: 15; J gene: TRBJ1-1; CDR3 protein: CASSGGQGRNTEAFF; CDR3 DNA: TGTGCCAGCAGTGGCGGACAGGGACGGAACACTGAAGCTTTCTTT
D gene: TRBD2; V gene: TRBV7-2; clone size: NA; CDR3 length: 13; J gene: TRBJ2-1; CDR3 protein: CASSGSSYNEQLF; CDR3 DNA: TGTGCCAGTAGCGGGAGCTCCTACAATGAGCAGTTATTC
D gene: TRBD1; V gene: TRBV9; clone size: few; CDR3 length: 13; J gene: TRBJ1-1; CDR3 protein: CASSDDRVAEAFF; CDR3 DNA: TGTGCCAGCAGCGACGACAGGGTAGCTGAAGCTTTCTTT
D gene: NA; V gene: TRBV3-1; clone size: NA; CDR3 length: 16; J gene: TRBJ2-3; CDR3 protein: CASSQRGGGATDTQYF; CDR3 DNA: TGTGCCAGCAGCCAAAGAGGGGGGGGGGCGACAGATACGCAGTATTTT
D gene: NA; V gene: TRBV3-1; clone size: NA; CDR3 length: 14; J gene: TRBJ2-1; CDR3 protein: CASSLRGSHNEQFF; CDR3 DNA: TGTGCCAGCAGCCTCCGAGGCTCCCACAATGAGCAGTTCTTC
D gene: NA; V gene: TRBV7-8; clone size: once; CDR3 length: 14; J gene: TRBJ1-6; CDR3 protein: CASSPREGNSPLHF; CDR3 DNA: TGTGCCAGCAGCCCCCGGGAAGGGAACTCACCCCTCCACTTT
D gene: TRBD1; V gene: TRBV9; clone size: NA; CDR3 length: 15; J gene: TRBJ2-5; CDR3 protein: CASSKGQGWSETQYF; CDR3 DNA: TGTGCCAGCAGCAAGGGACAGGGATGGTCAGAGACCCAGTACTTC
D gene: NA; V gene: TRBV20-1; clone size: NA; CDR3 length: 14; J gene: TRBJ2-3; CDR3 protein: CSARRSTFTDTQYF; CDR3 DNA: TGCAGTGCTAGACGGAGCACTTTCACAGATACGCAGTATTTT
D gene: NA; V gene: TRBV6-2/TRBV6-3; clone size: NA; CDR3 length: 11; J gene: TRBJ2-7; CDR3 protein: CASSYLGGQYF; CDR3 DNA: TGTGCCAGCAGTTATCTGGGCGGGCAGTACTTC
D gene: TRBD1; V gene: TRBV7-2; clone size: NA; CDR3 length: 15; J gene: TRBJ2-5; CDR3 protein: CASSLVWTGQETQYF; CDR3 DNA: TGTGCCAGCAGCTTAGTTTGGACAGGGCAAGAGACCCAGTACTTC
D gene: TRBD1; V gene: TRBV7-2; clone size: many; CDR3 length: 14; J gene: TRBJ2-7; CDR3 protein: CASSPRQGSYEQYF; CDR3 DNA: TGTGCCAGCAGCCCACGACAGGGCTCCTACGAGCAGTACTTC
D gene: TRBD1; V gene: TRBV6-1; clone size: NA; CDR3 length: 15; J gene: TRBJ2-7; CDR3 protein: CASSRMTGGTYEQYF; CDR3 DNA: TGTGCCAGCAGTAGAATGACAGGGGGCACCTACGAGCAGTACTTC
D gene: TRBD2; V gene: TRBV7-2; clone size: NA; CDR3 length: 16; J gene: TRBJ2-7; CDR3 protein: CASRPALGLASGEQYF; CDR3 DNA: TGTGCCAGCAGACCAGCCCTCGGACTAGCCTCTGGGGAGCAGTACTTC
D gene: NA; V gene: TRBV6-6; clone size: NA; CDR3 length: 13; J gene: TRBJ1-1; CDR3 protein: CASSSPGNTEAFF; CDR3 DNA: TGTGCCAGCAGTTCCCCAGGGAACACTGAAGCTTTCTTT
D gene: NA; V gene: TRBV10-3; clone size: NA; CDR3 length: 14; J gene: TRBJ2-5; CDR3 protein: CAISLLQGTETQYF; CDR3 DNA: TGTGCCATCAGCCTACTTCAGGGTACCGAGACCCAGTACTTC
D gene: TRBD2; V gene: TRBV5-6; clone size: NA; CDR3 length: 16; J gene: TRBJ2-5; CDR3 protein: CASSLFTSGGPETQYF; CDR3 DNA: TGTGCCAGCAGCTTGTTCACTAGCGGGGGCCCAGAGACCCAGTACTTC
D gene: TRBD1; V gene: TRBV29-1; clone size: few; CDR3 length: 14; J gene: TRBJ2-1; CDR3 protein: CSVDNGQGHNEQFF; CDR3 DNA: TGCAGCGTCGACAACGGACAGGGCCACAATGAGCAGTTCTTC